What follows describes a single T cell receptor (beta chain). The antigen it binds to is not known. Base quality data are lacking; no much larger clone is found one base away. Ficoll-Paque density gradient centrifugation was used to isolate PBMCs. Sequencer: Illumina NovaSeq 6000. Using 5'RACE with constant-segment primers, TCRalpha and TCRbeta cDNA libraries were constructed, with sample barcodes and unique molecular identifiers added in the process. Trizol reagent was used to extract RNA from every sample. Library amplification was performed in two PCR steps, and a second sample barcode and Illumina TruSeq adapters were introduced in the second step. Sequencing of libraries was performed on an Illumina NovaSeq with 2 x 150 bp paired-end reads. In the original analysis: The reads were demultiplexed and collapsed into UMI-guided consensus sequences using migec v1.2.7. Using mixcr v2.1.11, the UMI consensuses were aligned to TRA and TRB V and J templates and assembled into clonotypes. Expanded or contracted clonotypes were those called significant by both edgeR and NoisET, with noise models trained on biological replicates. edgeR calls used a false discovery rate-adjusted p below 0.01 and a log2 fold-change threshold of 1. PCA with hierarchical clustering of max-normalized trajectories of the 1000 most abundant clonotypes was used as exploratory dynamics analysis. Separately sequenced CD4+ and CD8+ repertoires were used to assign the CD4 or CD8 phenotype of responding clones. TCRdb trimmed the raw reads at Q25, called clones with MiXCR and kept productive beta chains. Rows are combined by CDR3 protein, so each entry shows the most common genes and DNA. The V and J calls follow TCRdb's processing rather than the paper's. The sample records roughly 610,000 distinct CDR3 sequences, roughly a sixth of which are singletons. The ten largest clones represent approximately 8.1% of the sample.

This specimen comes from a study of T-cell memory formation after mild COVID-19 (dated by TCRdb to about 2021). The study in broad terms: TCR sequence clusters from the two donors were found to be largely donor specific. The cohort was made up of two young adult volunteers, one female and one male, who were previously healthy. Longitudinal TCRalpha and TCRbeta repertoire sequencing tracked T-cell clones expanding and contracting after mild COVID-19 in a couple of donors. What the authors observed across the whole study: Some responding clones were detected in pre-infection memory, suggesting pre-existing cross-reactive memory T cells joined the SARS-CoV-2 response. Balanced CD4/CD8 phenotypes were observed for clones contracting from day 15 to 85, whereas a bias towards CD4+ was observed for a second wave of clones expanding from day 15 to 37. The study covered only a couple of mild cases, and larger cohorts including severe cases with pre-infection samples were considered necessary. Contracting CD4+ clones were located mainly in the CM and EM memory subsets, whereas CD8+ clones were found to be enriched in EMRA. SARS-CoV-2 specificity of the second-wave clones peaking on day 37 was not confirmed.

The source is an adult woman who had mild COVID-19 (a few samples of this study predate the infection). The sample titles of this study are shuffled in the database, so cell type and time point are left out; the donor was told from shared clones. Sequencing input: PBMCs or a T cell subset sorted from them (not recorded which).

The bases are TGTGCCAGCAGTGAGAGTAGCGGGCCCAGCTACGAGCAGTACTTC. Translated, it reads CASSESSGPSYEQYF. The chain couples TRBV6-4 to TRBJ2-7, and TRBD2 aligns with 7 junction nucleotides. V trim: 3 bases; J trim: 3 bases; unmatched bases: 8. CDR1 MRHNA and CDR2 SNTAGT were looked up in the germline V gene. Including the terminal cysteine and phenylalanine, the CDR3 comprises 15 residues. Solely the CDR3 DNA is kept, with 45 bases framed from the first base.